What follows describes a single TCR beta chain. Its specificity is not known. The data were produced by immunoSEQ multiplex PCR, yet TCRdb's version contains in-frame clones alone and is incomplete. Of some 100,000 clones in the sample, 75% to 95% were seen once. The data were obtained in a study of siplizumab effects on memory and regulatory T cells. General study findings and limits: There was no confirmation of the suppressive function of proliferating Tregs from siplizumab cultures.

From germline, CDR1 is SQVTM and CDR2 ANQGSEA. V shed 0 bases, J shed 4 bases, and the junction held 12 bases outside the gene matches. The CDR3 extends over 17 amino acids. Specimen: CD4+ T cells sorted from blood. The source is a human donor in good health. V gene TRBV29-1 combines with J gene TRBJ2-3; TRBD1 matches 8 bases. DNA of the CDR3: TGCAGCGTTGAAGATTTAGGCAGGGGGCTGTTATCAGATACGCAGTATTTT. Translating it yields CSVEDLGRGLLSDTQYF.